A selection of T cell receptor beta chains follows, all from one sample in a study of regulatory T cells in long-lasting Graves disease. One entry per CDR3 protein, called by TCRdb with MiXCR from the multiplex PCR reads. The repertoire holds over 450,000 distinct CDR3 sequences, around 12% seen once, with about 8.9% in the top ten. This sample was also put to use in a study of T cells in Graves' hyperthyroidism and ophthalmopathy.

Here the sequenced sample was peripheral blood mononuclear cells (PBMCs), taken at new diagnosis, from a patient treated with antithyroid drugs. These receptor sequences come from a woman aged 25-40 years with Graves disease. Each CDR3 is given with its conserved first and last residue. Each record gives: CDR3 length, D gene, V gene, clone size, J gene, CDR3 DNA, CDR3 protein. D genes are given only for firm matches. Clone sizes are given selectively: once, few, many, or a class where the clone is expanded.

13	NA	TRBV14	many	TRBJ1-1	TGTGCCAGCAGCCAATTATCGGTATTAGGGGCTTTCTTT	CASSQLSVLGAFF
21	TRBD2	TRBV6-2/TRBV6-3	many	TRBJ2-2	TGTGCCAGCAGTTACATTGGGGCTGGGCTAGCGGCCTTCGCGAACACCGGGGAGCTGTTTTTT	CASSYIGAGLAAFANTGELFF
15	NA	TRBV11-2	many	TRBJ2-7	TGTGCCAGCAGCATGACCGGGCGGCGGCCGGGCGAGCAGTACTTC	CASSMTGRRPGEQYF
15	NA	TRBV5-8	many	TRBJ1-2	TGTGCCAGCAGCCGATGGGTACAGGGAATCTATGGCTACACCTTC	CASSRWVQGIYGYTF
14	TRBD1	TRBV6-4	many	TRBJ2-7	TGCGTTTCACAGGGGCGAGGGATACGGGGCGAGCAGTACTTC	CVSQGRGIRGEQYF
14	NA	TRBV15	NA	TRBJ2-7	TGTGCCACCAGCGCCCAAGCGGGCTCCTACGAGCAGTACTTC	CATSAQAGSYEQYF
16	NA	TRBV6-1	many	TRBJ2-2	TGTGCCAGCAGTGAAAAGGCGGGTCCGAACACCGGGGAGCTGTTTTTT	CASSEKAGPNTGELFF
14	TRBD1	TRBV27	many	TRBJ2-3	TGTGCCAGCAGAAGGTTACAGGGGACAGATACGCAGTATTTT	CASRRLQGTDTQYF
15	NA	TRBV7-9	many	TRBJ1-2	TGTGCCAGCAGCTTCCCAACGGGGGGAGGCTATGGCTACACCTTC	CASSFPTGGGYGYTF
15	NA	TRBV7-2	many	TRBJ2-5	TGTGCCAGCAGCAGAACCGGGACGGCCGGAGAGACCCAGTACTTC	CASSRTGTAGETQYF
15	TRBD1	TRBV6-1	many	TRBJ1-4	TGTGCCAGCAGAAGACAGGGTGGGGGAAATGAAAAACTGTTTTTT	CASRRQGGGNEKLFF
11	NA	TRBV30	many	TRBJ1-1	TGTGCCTGGATTAGGAACACTGAAGCTTTCTTT	CAWIRNTEAFF
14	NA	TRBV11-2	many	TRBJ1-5	TGTGCCAGCAGCTTATCAGGTCGGAATCAGCCCCAGCATTTT	CASSLSGRNQPQHF
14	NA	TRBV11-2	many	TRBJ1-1	TGTGCCAGCAGCTTACTGACAGTGAACACTGAAGCTTTCTTT	CASSLLTVNTEAFF